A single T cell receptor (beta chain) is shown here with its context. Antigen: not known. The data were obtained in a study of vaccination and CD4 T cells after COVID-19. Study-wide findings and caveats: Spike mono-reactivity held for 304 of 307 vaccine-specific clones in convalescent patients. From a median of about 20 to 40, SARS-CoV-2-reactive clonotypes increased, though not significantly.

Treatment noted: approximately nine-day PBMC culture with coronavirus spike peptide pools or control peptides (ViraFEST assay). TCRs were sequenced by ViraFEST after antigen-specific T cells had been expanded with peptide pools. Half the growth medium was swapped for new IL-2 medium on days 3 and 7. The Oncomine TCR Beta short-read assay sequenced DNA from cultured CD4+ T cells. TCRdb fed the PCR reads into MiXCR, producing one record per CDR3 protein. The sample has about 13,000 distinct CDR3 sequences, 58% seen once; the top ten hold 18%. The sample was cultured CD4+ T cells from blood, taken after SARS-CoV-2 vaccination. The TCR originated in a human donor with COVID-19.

The DNA for the CDR3 is TGTGCCAGCAGGCCAGAGGAGATACGGAATTCACCCCTCCACTTT. Encoded protein: CASRPEEIRNSPLHF. The rearrangement joins TRBV28 to TRBJ1-6, with D unresolved. Germline lookup yields CDR1 MDHEN and CDR2 SYDVKM. V lost 6 bases and J lost 7, with 16 bases in between. The CDR3 runs to 15 residues.